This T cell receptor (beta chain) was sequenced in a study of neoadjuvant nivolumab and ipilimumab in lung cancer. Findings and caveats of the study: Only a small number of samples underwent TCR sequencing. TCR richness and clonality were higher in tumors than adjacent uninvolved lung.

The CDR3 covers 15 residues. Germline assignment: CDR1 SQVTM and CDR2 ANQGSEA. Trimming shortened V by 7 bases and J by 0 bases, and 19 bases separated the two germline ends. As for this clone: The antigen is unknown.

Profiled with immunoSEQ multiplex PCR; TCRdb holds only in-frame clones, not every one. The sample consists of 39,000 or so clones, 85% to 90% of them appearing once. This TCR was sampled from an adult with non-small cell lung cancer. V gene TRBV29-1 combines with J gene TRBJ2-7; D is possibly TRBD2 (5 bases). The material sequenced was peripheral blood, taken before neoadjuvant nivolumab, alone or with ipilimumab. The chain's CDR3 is CSAAGGRLSSYEQYF. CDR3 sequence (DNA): TGCAGCGCCGCGGGCGGTCGCCTAAGCTCCTACGAGCAGTACTTC.